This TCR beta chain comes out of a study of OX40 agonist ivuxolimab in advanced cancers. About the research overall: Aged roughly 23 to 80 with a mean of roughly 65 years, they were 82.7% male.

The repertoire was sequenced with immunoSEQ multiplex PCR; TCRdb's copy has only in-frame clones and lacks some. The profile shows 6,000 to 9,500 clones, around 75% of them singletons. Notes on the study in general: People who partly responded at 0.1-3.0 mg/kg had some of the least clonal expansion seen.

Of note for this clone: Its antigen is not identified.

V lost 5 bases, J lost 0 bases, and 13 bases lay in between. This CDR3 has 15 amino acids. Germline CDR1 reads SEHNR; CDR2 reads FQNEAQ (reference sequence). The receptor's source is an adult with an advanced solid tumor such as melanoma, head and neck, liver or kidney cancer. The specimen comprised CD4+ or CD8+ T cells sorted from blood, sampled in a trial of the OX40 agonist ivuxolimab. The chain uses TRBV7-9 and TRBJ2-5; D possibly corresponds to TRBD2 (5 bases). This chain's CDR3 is CASSPPARDQETQYF. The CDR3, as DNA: TGTGCCAGCAGCCCCCCTGCGCGGGACCAAGAGACCCAGTACTTC.